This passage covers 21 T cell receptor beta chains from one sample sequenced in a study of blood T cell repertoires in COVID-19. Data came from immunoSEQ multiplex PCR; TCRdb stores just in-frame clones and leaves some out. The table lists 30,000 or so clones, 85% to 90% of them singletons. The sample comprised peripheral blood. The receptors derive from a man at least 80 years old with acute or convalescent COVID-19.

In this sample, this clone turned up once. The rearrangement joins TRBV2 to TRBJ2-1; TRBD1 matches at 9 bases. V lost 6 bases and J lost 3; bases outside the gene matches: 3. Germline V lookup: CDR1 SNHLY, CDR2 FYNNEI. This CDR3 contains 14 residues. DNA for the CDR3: TGTGCCAGCAGGCGGACAGGGGACTACAATGAGCAGTTCTTC. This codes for CASRRTGDYNEQFF.

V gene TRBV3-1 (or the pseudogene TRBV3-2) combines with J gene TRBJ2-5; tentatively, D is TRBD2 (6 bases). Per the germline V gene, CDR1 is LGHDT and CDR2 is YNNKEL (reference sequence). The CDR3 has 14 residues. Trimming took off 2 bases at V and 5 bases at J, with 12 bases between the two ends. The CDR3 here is CASSQWGGGETQYF. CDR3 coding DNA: TGTGCCAGCAGCCAATGGGGAGGTGGGGAGACCCAGTACTTC.

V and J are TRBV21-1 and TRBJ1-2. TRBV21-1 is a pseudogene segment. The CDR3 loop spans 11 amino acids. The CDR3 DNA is TGTGCCAGAAGTAGGGAGGGCGGCTACACCTTC. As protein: CARSREGGYTF.

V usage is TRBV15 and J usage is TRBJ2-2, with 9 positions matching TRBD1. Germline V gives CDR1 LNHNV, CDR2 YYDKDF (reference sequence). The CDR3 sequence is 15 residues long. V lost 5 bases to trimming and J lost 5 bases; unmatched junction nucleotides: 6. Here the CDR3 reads CATSFLTGGTGELFF. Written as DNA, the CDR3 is TGTGCCACCAGCTTTTTGACAGGGGGGACCGGGGAGCTGTTTTTT.

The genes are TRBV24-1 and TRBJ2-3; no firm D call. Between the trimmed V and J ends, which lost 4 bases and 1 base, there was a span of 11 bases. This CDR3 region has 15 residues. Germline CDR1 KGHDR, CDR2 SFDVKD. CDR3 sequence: CATSDPRAGTDTQYF. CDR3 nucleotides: TGTGCCACCAGTGACCCTCGCGCGGGCACAGATACGCAGTATTTT.

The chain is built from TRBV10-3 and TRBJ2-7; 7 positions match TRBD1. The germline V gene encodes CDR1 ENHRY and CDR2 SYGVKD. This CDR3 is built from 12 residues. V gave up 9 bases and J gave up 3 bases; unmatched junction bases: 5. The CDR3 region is CAIGGFSYEQYF. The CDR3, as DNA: TGTGCCATAGGGGGCTTCAGCTACGAGCAGTACTTC.

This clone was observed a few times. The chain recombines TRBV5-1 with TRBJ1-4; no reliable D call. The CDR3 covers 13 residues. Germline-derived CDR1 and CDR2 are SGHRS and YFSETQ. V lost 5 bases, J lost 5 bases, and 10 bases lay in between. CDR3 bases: TGCGCCAGCAGTACCGACAACAATGAAAAACTGTTTTTT. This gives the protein CASSTDNNEKLFF. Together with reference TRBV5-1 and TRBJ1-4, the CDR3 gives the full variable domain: KAGVTQTPRYLIKTRGQQVTLSCSPISGHRSVSWYQQTPGQGLQFLFEYFSETQRNKGNFPGRFSGRQFSNSRSEMNVSTLELGDSALYLCASSTDNNEKLFFGSGTQLSVL.

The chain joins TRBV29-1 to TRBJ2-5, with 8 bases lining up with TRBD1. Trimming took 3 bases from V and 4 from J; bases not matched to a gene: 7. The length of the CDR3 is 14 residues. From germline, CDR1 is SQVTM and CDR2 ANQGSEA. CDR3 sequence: CSVDLDRVGETQYF. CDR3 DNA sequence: TGCAGCGTTGACTTGGACAGGGTAGGAGAGACCCAGTACTTC.

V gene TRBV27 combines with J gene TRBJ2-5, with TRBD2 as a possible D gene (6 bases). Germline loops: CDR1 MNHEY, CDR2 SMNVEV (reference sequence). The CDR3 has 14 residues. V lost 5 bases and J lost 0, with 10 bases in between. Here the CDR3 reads CASSPGGYQETQYF. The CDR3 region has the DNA TGTGCCAGCAGTCCTGGGGGGTACCAAGAGACCCAGTACTTC.

CDR3 sequence (DNA): TGTGCCAGCACCTTGAGGGGGTTTACTGAAGCTTTCTTT. It yields the protein CASTLRGFTEAFF. The chain employs TRBV12-3 or TRBV12-4 and TRBJ1-1; weak D call: TRBD1 (6 bases). V shed 7 bases and J shed 5 bases, with 14 bases lying between them. The CDR3 loop spans 13 amino acids.

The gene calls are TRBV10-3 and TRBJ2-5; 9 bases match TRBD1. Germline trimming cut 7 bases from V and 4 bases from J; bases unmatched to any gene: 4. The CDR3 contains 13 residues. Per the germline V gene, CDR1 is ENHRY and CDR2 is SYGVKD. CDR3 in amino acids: CAITPGQGETQYF. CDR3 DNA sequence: TGTGCCATCACCCCGGGACAGGGAGAGACCCAGTACTTC.

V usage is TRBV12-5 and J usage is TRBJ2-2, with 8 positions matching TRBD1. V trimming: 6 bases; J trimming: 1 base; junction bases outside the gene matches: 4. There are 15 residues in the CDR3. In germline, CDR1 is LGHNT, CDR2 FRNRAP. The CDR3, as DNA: TGTGCTAGTGGCGACGGACAGGGGAACACCGGGGAGCTGTTTTTT. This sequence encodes CASGDGQGNTGELFF. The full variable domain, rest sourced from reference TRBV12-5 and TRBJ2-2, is DARVTQTPRHKVTEMGQEVTMRCQPILGHNTVFWYRQTMMQGLELLAYFRNRAPLDDSGMPKDRFSAEMPDATLATLKIQPSEPRDSAVYFCASGDGQGNTGELFFGEGSRLTVL.

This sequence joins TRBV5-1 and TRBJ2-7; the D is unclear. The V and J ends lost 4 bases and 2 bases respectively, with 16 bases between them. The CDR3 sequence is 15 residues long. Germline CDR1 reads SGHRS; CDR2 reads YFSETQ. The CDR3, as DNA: TGCGCCAGCAGCCCCTCACCGACGGGTCCCTACGAGCAGTACTTC. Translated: CASSPSPTGPYEQYF.

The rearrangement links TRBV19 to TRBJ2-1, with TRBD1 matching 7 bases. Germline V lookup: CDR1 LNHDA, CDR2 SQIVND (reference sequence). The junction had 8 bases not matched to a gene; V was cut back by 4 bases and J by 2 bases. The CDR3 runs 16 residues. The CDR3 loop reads CASSKKTGRTYNEQFF. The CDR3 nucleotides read TGTGCCAGTAGTAAGAAGACAGGGAGAACCTACAATGAGCAGTTCTTC.

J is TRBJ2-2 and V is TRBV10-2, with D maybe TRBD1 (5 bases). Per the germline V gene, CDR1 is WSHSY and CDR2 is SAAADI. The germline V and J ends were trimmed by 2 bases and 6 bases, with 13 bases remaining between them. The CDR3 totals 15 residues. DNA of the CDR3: TGCGCCAGCAGTGAGGGCAGGGTATCATCCGGGGAGCTGTTTTTT. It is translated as CASSEGRVSSGELFF.

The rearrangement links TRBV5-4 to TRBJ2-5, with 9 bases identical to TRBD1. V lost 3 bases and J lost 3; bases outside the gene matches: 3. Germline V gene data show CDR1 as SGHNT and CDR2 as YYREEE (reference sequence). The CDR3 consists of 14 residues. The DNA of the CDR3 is TGTGCCAGCAGCTCTACAGGGGGCGAAGAGACCCAGTACTTC. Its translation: CASSSTGGEETQYF. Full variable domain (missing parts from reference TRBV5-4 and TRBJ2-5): ETGVTQSPTHLIKTRGQQVTLRCSSQSGHNTVSWYQQALGQGPQFIFQYYREEENGRGNFPPRFSGLQFPNYSSELNVNALELDDSALYLCASSSTGGEETQYFGPGTRLLVL.

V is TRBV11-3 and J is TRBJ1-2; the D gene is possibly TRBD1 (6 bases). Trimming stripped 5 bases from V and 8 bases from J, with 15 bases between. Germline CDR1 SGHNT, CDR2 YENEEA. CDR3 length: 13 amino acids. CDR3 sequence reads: CASSMDTGHGYTF. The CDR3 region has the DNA TGTGCCAGCAGCATGGACACAGGGCACGGCTACACCTTC.

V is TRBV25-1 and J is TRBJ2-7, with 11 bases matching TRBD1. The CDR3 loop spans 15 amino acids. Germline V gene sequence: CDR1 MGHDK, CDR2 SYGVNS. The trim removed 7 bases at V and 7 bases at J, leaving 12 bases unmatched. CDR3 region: CASKGSGQGAREQYF. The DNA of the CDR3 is TGTGCCAGCAAGGGTAGTGGACAGGGGGCTCGGGAGCAGTACTTC.

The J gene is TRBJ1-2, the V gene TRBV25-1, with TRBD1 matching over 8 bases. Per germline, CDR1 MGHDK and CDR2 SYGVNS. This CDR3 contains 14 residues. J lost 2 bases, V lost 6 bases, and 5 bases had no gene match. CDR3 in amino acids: CASRGGQGNYGYTF. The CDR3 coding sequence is TGTGCCAGCAGGGGTGGACAGGGAAACTATGGCTACACCTTC.

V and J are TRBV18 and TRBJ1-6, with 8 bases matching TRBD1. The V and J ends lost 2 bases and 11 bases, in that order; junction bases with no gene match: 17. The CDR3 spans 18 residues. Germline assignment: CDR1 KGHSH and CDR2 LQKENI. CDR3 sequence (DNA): TGTGCCAGCTCACCATCCGGGACAGGTACCGCCACTGGAGCACCCCTCCACTTT. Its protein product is CASSPSGTGTATGAPLHF.

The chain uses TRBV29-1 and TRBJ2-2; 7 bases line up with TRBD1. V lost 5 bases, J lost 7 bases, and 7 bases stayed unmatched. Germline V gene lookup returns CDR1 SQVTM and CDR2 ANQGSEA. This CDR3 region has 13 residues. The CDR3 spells CSVTLGGNGELFF. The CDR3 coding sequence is TGCAGCGTTACTTTAGGGGGCAACGGGGAGCTGTTTTTT.